The clone carrying this TCR beta chain came up a few times. Described time point: patch test 2, 6 weeks after DPC sensitization. The treatment denotes: therapeutic diphenylcyclopropenone sensitization with weekly scalp DPC. This sample is part of a study of human T cells and chemical hapten exposure. TCRdb processed the RACE reads anew with MiXCR; each CDR3 protein has one entry. Altogether about 380,000 distinct CDR3 sequences are present, just under 6.5% being singletons, with the ten largest covering 4.5% to 6%. This CDR3 spans 15 amino acids. Germline V gene sequence: CDR1 SGHAT, CDR2 FQNNGV. V dropped 2 bases and J dropped 6 bases, with 16 bases sitting between them.

The TCR sequence derives from a woman aged 18-35 years with alopecia areata. Some clones in this sample may be carry-over from other donors' samples. Sequenced material: whole blood, taken in connection with sensitization to the hapten diphenylcyclopropenone (DPC). This chain connects TRBV11-2 to TRBJ1-2, with no clear D. The CDR3 nucleotides read TGTGCCAGCAGCTTATATACCTCCGGGAGTGATGGCTACACCTTC. Residues: CASSLYTSGSDGYTF.